In its sample, the clone carrying this T cell receptor (beta chain) was seen many times. A junction end diverges from the germline sequence, so it may reflect a read error. Sequencing was done on patients that had shown CD8+CD57+ cell expansion by flow cytometry. The TCR beta profiling, which covered VDJ combination and CDR3 sequence, was carried out using genomic DNA as the template. TCRdb processed the reads anew with MiXCR; each CDR3 protein has one entry. Here the sample spans about 240,000 distinct CDR3 sequences, around 43% being singletons. This specimen belongs to a study of CD8+CD57+ T cells in acquired aplastic anemia. Germline CDR1 and CDR2: SGHDT and YYEEEE. CDR3 size: 14 residues.

This receptor was taken from a human donor with aplastic anemia. This chain connects TRBV5-6 to TRBJ1-1; perhaps TRBD1 as D (5 bases). The material sequenced was sorted CD4+, CD8+, or CD8+CD57+ T cells (not recorded which) from PBMCs. Written as DNA, the CDR3 is TGTGCCAGCACCTTGACAGTCCTAAACACTGAAGCTTTCTTT. Translating gives CASTLTVLNTEAFF. Based on the CDR3 plus reference TRBV5-6 and TRBJ1-1, the full variable domain is DAGVTQSPTHLIKTRGQQVTLRCSPKSGHDTVSWYQQALGQGPQFIFQYYEEEERQRGNFPDRFSGHQFPNYSSELNVNALLLGDSALYLCASTLTVLNTEAFFGQGTRLTVV.